The clone carrying this T cell receptor beta chain was observed a few times. Its antigen is unidentified. The data were obtained in a study of beta chain features in type 1 diabetes. Overall study findings and caveats: When VDJ junctions were examined, type 1 diabetes patients showed fewer insertions and more deletions. It was not settled here whether HLA type affects TCRB rearrangement.

There was one heparinised blood draw per donor, averaging roughly 120 mL. Every isolated RNA sample was fully reverse transcribed, so sequencing captured expressed TCRB transcripts. Sequenced by immunoSEQ multiplex PCR; TCRdb stores in-frame clones only, minus some. The data show 130,000 or so clones, about 9.2% seen once. V lost 0 bases to trimming and J lost 0 bases; unmatched junction nucleotides: 14. The CDR3 extends over 20 amino acids. CDR1 and CDR2 (germline): LGHNA, YSLEER. The sample comprised central memory CD4+ T cells from blood. The clonotype comes from a man aged 18 to 30 in good health. The genes are TRBV4-3 and TRBJ1-5, with 7 bases that match TRBD1. The DNA for the CDR3 is TGCGCCAGCAGCCAAGATGGGGGGTCAGGGGGAGGATATAGCAATCAGCCCCAGCATTTT. It encodes CASSQDGGSGGGYSNQPQHF.